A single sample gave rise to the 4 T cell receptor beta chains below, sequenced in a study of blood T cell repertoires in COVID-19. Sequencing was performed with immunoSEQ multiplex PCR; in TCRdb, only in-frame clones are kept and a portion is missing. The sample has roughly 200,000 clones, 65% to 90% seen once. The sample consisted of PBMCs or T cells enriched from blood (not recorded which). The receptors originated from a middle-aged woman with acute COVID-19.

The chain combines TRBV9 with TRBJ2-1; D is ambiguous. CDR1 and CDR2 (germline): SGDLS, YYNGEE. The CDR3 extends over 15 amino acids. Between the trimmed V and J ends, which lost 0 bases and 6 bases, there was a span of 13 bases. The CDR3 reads CASSVVVTDGNEQFF. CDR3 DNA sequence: TGTGCCAGCAGCGTAGTAGTGACTGACGGCAATGAGCAGTTCTTC.

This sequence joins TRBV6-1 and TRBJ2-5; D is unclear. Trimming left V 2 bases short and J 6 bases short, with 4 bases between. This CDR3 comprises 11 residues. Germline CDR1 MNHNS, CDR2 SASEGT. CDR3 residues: CASSEWQTQYF. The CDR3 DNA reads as TGTGCCAGCAGTGAATGGCAGACCCAGTACTTC.

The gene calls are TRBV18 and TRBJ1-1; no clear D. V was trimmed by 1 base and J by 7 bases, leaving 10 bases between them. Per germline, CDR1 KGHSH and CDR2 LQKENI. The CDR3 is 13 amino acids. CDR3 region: CASSPLSVSEAFF. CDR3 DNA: TGTGCCAGCTCACCACTAAGTGTCAGTGAAGCTTTCTTT.

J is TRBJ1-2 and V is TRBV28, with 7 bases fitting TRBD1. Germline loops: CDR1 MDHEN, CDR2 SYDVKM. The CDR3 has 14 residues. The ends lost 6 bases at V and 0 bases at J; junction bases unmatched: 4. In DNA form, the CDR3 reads TGTGCCAGCAGCGTCGGACAGGCTAACTATGGCTACACCTTC. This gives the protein CASSVGQANYGYTF.